This TCR beta chain was captured in a study of technical replicates of blood from four donors. Germline trimming cut 3 bases from V and 3 bases from J; bases unmatched to any gene: 11. CDR1 and CDR2 (germline): SGDLS, YYNGEE. The CDR3 extends over 16 amino acids. Measured with immunoSEQ multiplex PCR; TCRdb has only the in-frame clones, and not every one. The sample includes over 60,000 clones, around 93% of them seen just once. Sample: T cells isolated from PBMCs. This sequence was found in a human donor in good health. The chain has TRBV9 and TRBJ1-1, with 7 bases matching TRBD1. CDR3 in DNA: TGTGCCAGCAGCGCAAGGGACAGCAGCCCATACACTGAAGCTTTCTTT. Protein sequence: CASSARDSSPYTEAFF.